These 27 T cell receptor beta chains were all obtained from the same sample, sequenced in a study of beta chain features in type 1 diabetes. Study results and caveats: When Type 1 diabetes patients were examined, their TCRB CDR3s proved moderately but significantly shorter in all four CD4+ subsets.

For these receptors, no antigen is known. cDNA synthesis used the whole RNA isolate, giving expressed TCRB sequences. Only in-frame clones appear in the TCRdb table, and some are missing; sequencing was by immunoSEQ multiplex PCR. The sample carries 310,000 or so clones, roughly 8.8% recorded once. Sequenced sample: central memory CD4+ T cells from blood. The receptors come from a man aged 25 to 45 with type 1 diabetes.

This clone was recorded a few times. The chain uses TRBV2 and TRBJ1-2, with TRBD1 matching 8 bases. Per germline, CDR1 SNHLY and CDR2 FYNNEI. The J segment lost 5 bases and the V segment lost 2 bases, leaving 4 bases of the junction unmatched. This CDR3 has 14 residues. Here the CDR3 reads CASSEQGARYGYTF. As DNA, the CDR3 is TGTGCCAGCAGTGAACAGGGGGCGCGATATGGCTACACCTTC.

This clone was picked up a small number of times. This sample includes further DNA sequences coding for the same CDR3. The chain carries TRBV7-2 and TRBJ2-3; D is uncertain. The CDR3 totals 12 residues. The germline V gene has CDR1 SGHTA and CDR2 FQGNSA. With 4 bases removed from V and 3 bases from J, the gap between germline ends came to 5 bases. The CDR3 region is CASSSRTDTQYF. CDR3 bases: TGTGCCAGCAGCTCCCGTACAGATACGCAGTATTTT.

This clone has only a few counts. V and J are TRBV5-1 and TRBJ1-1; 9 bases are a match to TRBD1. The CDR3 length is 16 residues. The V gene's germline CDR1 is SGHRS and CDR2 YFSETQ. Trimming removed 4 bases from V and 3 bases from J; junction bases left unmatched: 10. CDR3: CASSRKWTGEDTEAFF. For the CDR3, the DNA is TGCGCCAGCAGCCGGAAATGGACAGGGGAGGACACTGAAGCTTTCTTT.

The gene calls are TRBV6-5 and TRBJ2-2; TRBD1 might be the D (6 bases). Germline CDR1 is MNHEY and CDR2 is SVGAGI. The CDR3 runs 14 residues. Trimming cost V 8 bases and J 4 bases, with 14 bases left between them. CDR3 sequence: CASENNRATGELFF. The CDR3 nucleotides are TGTGCCAGCGAGAACAACAGGGCCACCGGGGAGCTGTTTTTT.

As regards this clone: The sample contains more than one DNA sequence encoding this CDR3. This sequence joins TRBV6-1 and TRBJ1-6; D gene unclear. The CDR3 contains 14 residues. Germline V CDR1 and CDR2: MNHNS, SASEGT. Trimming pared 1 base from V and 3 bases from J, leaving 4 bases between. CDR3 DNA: TGTGCCAGCAGTGAAGGGGTCTATAATTCACCCCTCCACTTT. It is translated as CASSEGVYNSPLHF.

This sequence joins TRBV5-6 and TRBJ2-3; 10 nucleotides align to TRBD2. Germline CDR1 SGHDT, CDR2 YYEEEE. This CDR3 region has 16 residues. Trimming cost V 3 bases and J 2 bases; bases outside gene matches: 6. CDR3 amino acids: CASSSAGLADTDTQYF. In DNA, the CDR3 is TGTGCCAGCAGCTCCGCAGGACTAGCGGACACAGATACGCAGTATTTT.

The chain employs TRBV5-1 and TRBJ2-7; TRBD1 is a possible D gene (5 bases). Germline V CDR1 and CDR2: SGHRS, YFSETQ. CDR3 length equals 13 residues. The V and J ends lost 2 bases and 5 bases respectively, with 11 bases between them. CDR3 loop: CASSLRGHNEQYF. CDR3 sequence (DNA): TGCGCCAGCAGCTTACGAGGACACAACGAGCAGTACTTC.

CDR3 nucleotide sequence: TGTGCTAGTGGTTTGGCGCCGGGACAGGGGTATAGCAATCAGCCCCAGCATTTT. Translating gives CASGLAPGQGYSNQPQHF. This chain links TRBV12-5 with TRBJ1-5, with 10 positions matching TRBD1. Germline trimming cut 1 base from V and 0 bases from J; bases unmatched to any gene: 6. The CDR3 runs 18 residues. Germline values: CDR1 LGHNT, CDR2 FRNRAP.

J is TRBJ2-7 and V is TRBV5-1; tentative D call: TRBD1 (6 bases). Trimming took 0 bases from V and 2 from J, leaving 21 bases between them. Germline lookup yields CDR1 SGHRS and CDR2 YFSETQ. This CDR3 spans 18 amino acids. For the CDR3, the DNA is TGCGCCAGCAGCTTGGAACCAGGGGCCAACGCAGTCCCCTACGAGCAGTACTTC. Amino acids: CASSLEPGANAVPYEQYF. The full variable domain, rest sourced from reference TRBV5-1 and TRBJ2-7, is KAGVTQTPRYLIKTRGQQVTLSCSPISGHRSVSWYQQTPGQGLQFLFEYFSETQRNKGNFPGRFSGRQFSNSRSEMNVSTLELGDSALYLCASSLEPGANAVPYEQYFGPGTRLTVT.

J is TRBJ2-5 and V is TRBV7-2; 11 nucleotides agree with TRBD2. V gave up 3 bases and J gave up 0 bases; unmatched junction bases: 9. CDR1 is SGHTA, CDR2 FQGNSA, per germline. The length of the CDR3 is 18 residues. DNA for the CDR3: TGTGCCAGCAGCTTTCTGCTAGCGGGGGGCCCTGACCAAGAGACCCAGTACTTC. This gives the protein CASSFLLAGGPDQETQYF. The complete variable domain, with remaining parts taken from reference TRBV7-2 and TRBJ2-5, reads GAGVSQSPSNKVTEKGKDVELRCDPISGHTALYWYRQSLGQGLEFLIYFQGNSAPDKSGLPSDRFSAERTGGSVSTLTIQRTQQEDSAVYLCASSFLLAGGPDQETQYFGPGTRLLVL.

This CDR3 is CASSLAVASTNEKLFF. The CDR3 DNA is TGTGCCAGCAGCTTAGCAGTCGCCTCAACTAATGAAAAACTGTTTTTT. The chain employs TRBV7-9 and TRBJ1-4, with D hard to call. The germline gives CDR1 SEHNR, CDR2 FQNEAQ (reference sequence). The CDR3 contains 16 residues. Trimming took 0 bases from V and 0 from J, leaving 8 bases between them. The full variable domain, its missing parts supplied by reference TRBV7-9 and TRBJ1-4, is DTGVSQNPRHKITKRGQNVTFRCDPISEHNRLYWYRQTLGQGPEFLTYFQNEAQLEKSRLLSDRFSAERPKGSFSTLEIQRTEQGDSAMYLCASSLAVASTNEKLFFGSGTQLSVL.

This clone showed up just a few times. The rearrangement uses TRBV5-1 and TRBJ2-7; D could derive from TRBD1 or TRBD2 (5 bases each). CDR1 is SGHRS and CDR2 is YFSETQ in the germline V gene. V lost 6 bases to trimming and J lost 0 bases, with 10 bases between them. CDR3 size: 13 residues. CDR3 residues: CASTRDGSYEQYF. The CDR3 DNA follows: TGCGCCAGCACCCGGGACGGCTCCTACGAGCAGTACTTC.

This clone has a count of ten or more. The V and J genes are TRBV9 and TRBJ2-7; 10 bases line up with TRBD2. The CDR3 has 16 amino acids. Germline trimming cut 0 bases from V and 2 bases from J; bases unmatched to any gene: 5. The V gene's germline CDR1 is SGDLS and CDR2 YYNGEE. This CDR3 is CASSVGSGGAPYEQYF. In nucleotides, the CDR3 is TGTGCCAGCAGCGTAGGAAGCGGGGGGGCCCCCTACGAGCAGTACTTC.

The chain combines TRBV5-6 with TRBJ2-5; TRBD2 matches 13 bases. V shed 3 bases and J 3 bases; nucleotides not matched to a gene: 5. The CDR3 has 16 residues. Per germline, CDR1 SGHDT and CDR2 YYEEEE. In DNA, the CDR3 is TGTGCCAGCAGCTCGTTCGGGACTAGCGGGGAAGAGACCCAGTACTTC. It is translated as CASSSFGTSGEETQYF.

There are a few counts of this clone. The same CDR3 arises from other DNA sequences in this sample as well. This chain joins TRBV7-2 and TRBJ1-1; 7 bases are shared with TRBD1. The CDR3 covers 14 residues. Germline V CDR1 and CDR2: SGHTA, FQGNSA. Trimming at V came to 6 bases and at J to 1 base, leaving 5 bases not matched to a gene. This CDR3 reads CASSPGTANTEAFF. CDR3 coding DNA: TGTGCCAGCAGTCCCGGGACAGCGAACACTGAAGCTTTCTTT.

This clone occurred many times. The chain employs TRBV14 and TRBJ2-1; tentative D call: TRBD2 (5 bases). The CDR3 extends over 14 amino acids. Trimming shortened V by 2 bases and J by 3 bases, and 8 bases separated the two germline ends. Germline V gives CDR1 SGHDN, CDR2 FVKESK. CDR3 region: CASSQWGDYNEQFF. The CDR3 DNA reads TGTGCCAGCAGCCAATGGGGAGACTACAATGAGCAGTTCTTC.

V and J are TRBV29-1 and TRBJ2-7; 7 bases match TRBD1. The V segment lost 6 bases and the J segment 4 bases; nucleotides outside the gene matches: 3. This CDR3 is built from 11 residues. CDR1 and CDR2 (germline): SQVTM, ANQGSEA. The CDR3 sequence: CSVLTGYEQYF. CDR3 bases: TGCAGCGTCTTGACAGGGTACGAGCAGTACTTC.

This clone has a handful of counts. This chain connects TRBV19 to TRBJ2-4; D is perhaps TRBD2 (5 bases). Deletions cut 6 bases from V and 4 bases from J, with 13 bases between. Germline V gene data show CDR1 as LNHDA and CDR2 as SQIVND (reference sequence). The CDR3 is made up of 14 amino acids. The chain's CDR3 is CASSQGGPKNIQYF. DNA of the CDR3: TGTGCCAGTAGCCAAGGAGGCCCAAAAAACATTCAGTACTTC.

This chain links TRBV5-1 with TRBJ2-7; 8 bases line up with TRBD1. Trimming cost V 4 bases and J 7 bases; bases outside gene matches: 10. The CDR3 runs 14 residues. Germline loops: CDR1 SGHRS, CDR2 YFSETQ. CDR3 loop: CASSKQDRAGEQYF. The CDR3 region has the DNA TGCGCCAGCAGCAAACAGGACAGGGCCGGGGAGCAGTACTTC.

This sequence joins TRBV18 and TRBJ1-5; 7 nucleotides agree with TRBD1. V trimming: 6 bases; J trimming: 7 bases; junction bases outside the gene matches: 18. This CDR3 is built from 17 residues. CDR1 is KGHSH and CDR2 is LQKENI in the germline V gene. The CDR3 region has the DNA TGTGCCAGCTCGGAGGGGATGCCAGGGGGTGTGATGCAGCCCCAGCATTTT. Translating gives CASSEGMPGGVMQPQHF.

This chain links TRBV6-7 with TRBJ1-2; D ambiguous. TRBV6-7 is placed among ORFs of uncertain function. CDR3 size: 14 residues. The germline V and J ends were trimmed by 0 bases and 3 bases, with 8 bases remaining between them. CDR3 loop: CASSYSSWDYGYTF. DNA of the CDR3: TGTGCCAGCAGTTACTCGAGTTGGGACTATGGCTACACCTTC.

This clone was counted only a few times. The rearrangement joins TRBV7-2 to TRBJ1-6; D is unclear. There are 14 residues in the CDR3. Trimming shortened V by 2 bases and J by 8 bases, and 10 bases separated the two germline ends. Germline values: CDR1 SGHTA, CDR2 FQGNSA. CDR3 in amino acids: CASSLRWGDSPLHF. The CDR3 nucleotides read TGTGCCAGCAGCTTAAGGTGGGGAGATTCACCCCTCCACTTT.

The CDR3: CASSFSVSGANVLTF. CDR3 sequence (DNA): TGTGCCAGCAGTTTTAGTGTCTCTGGGGCCAACGTCCTGACTTTC. The chain recombines TRBV28 with TRBJ2-6, with unresolved D. The CDR3 loop spans 15 amino acids. Germline CDR1 MDHEN, CDR2 SYDVKM. Trimming cost V 3 bases and J 0 bases, with 6 bases left between them.

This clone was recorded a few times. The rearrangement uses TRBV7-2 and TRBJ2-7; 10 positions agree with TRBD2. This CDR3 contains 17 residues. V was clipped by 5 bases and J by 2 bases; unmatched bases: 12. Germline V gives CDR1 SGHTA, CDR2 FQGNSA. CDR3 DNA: TGTGCCAGCAGCACAGCGGGCCTAGCGGGGGACCCCTACGAGCAGTACTTC. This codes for CASSTAGLAGDPYEQYF.

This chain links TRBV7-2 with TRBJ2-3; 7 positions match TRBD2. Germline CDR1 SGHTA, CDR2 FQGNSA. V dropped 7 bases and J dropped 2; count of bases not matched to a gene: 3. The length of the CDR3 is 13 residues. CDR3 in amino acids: CASTGGITDTQYF. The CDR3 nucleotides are TGTGCCAGCACCGGGGGGATCACAGATACGCAGTATTTT. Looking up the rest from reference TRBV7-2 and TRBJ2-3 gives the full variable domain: GAGVSQSPSNKVTEKGKDVELRCDPISGHTALYWYRQSLGQGLEFLIYFQGNSAPDKSGLPSDRFSAERTGGSVSTLTIQRTQQEDSAVYLCASTGGITDTQYFGPGTRLTVL.

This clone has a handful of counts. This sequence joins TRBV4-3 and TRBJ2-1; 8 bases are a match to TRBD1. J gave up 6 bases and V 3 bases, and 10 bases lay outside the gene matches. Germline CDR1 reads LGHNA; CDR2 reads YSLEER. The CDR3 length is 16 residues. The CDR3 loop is CASSHLDRGPTNEQFF. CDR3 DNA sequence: TGCGCCAGCAGCCACCTAGACAGGGGCCCTACCAATGAGCAGTTCTTC.

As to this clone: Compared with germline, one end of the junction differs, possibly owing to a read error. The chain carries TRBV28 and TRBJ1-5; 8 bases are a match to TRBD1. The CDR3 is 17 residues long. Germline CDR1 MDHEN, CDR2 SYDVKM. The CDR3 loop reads CACSLDLTGEGNQPQHF. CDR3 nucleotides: TGTGCCTGCAGTTTAGATTTGACAGGGGAAGGCAATCAGCCCCAGCATTTT.